This is a list of T cell receptor beta chains from one sample in a study of long-term antiretroviral therapy in people with HIV. This table comes from immunoSEQ multiplex PCR, and its TCRdb copy is limited to in-frame clones, with some not included. The data hold about 40,000 clones, with approximately 87% observed a single time. The source was unsorted PBMCs, collected 1.2 years after starting antiretroviral therapy. The receptors stem from a woman aged 45 to 65 with HIV. CDR3s include the opening cysteine and the closing phenylalanine or tryptophan. Fields, in order: clone size, J gene, D gene, V gene, CDR3 protein, CDR3 DNA. D genes are given only for firm matches. The size entry is marked missing in some rows and otherwise reads once, few, many or a size class.

>.|TRBJ1-1|TRBD1|TRBV6-5
CASSYEGAGRKAFF
TGTGCCAGCAGTTACGAGGGGGCCGGGAGGAAAGCTTTCTTT
>.|TRBJ2-1|TRBD2|TRBV30
CAWRERGGGAGEQFF
TGTGCCTGGAGGGAAAGAGGCGGGGGGGCCGGGGAGCAGTTCTTC
>.|TRBJ1-6|.|TRBV2
CASRGAADSSPLHF
TGTGCCAGCAGGGGGGCCGCAGACAGTTCACCCCTCCACTTT
>.|TRBJ2-7|.|TRBV25-1
CASSEYFPGEQYF
TGTGCCAGCAGTGAATATTTCCCGGGAGAGCAGTACTTC
>.|TRBJ1-2|TRBD1|TRBV7-9
CASSLGGTGPPLYGYTF
TGTGCCAGCAGCTTAGGTGGGACAGGGCCTCCTCTCTATGGCTACACCTTC
>once|TRBJ2-5|.|TRBV2
CASSEFSSGSGETQYF
TGTGCCAGCAGTGAGTTTAGCTCGGGGTCCGGAGAGACCCAGTACTTC
>.|TRBJ2-5|.|TRBV2
CASSDTVQETQYF
TGTGCCAGCAGTGATACGGTGCAAGAGACCCAGTACTTC
>few|TRBJ1-5|TRBD1|TRBV5-5
CASSLSGTGVQQPQHF
TGTGCCAGCAGCCTAAGTGGGACAGGGGTACAGCAGCCCCAGCATTTT
>.|TRBJ1-2|.|TRBV2
CASTSQQGANNYGYTF
TGTGCCAGCACAAGCCAACAGGGAGCGAATAACTATGGCTACACCTTC
>.|TRBJ2-7|.|TRBV7-9
CASSLAQAASREQYF
TGTGCCAGCAGCTTAGCGCAGGCTGCCTCTCGAGAGCAGTACTTC
>.|TRBJ2-1|.|TRBV5-4
CASSLDRTEQFF
TGTGCCAGCAGCCTTGACAGAACTGAGCAGTTCTTC
>.|TRBJ1-6|.|TRBV15
CATSRNPVNSPLHF
TGTGCCACCAGCAGAAATCCCGTTAATTCACCCCTCCACTTT
>.|TRBJ2-7|.|TRBV6-1
CASSERHLPYEQYF
TGTGCCAGCAGTGAAAGGCACCTTCCCTACGAGCAGTACTTC
>.|TRBJ1-2|.|TRBV27
CASSLSATNYGYTF
TGTGCCAGCAGTTTGTCGGCCACAAACTATGGCTACACCTTC
>.|TRBJ2-5|.|TRBV2
CASSEGGAGGETQYF
TGTGCCAGCAGTGAAGGCGGGGCCGGCGGAGAGACCCAGTACTTC
>.|TRBJ2-7|.|TRBV5-1
CASSPSSYEQYF
TGCGCCAGCAGCCCCTCATCCTACGAGCAGTACTTC
>.|TRBJ1-1|.|TRBV6-5
CASRAGARSEAFF
TGTGCCAGCAGGGCGGGGGCGCGGAGCGAAGCTTTCTTT
>.|TRBJ2-1|TRBD2|TRBV2
CASRTATGGHNEQFF
TGTGCCAGCAGGACGGCTACGGGGGGGCACAATGAGCAGTTCTTC
>.|TRBJ1-6|.|TRBV18
CASSPRDEIGSPLHF
TGTGCCAGCTCACCTAGGGACGAGATCGGTTCACCCCTCCACTTT
>.|TRBJ2-7|.|TRBV25-1
CASTGTPSYEQYF
TGTGCCAGTACCGGGACACCTTCCTACGAGCAGTACTTC
>.|TRBJ2-5|.|TRBV15
CATSRAPTGSETQYF
TGTGCCACCAGCAGAGCACCCACAGGGTCCGAGACCCAGTACTTC
>.|TRBJ2-7|.|TRBV25-1
CASNLLAMPSSYEQYF
TGTGCCAGCAATCTCCTGGCCATGCCTAGCTCCTACGAGCAGTACTTC
>.|TRBJ1-2|.|TRBV10-3
CAITNGTNYGYTF
TGTGCCATCACTAACGGAACTAACTATGGCTACACCTTC
>.|TRBJ1-5|TRBD1|TRBV5-1
CASSLGGDGQPQHF
TGCGCCAGCAGCTTAGGGGGCGACGGTCAGCCCCAGCATTTT
>.|TRBJ2-7|.|TRBV30
CAWIDYRTTYEQYF
TGTGCCTGGATAGATTACAGGACGACCTACGAGCAGTACTTC